The 25 T cell receptor beta chains below all came from one sample that was sequenced in a study of T cell repertoires in cytomegalovirus infection. TCRdb recomputed calls from the reads with MiXCR, one row per CDR3 protein. The data show 50,000 or so distinct CDR3 sequences, around 18% seen once. For these TCRs, the target antigens are not known. Sequenced here: CD8+ T cells from cultured PBMCs, sampled from culture after CMV antigen stimulation. The receptors derive from a human donor in good health (CMV status not recorded). Some clones in this sample may be carry-over from other donors' samples.

This clonotype was seen more than once but under ten times. The chain uses TRBV12-3 or TRBV12-4 and TRBJ2-1; 11 positions agree with TRBD2. The CDR3 runs 16 residues. The V and J ends lost 6 bases and 4 bases, in that order; junction bases with no gene match: 8. The CDR3 reads CASSLGGLAAYNEQFF. The CDR3, as DNA: TGTGCCAGCAGCCTAGGGGGACTAGCGGCATACAATGAGCAGTTCTTC.

In its sample, this clonotype was seen many times. In DNA, the CDR3 is TGTGCCAGCAGCCTACTGGGGGGGGGGACATTGATTGGCTACACCTTC. Its protein is CASSLLGGGTLIGYTF. The V call is TRBV7-2, the J call TRBJ1-2; a possible D gene is TRBD1 (6 bases). Germline V lookup: CDR1 SGHTA, CDR2 FQGNSA. The CDR3 runs 16 residues. The V end lost 5 bases, the J end lost 7 bases, and 23 bases lay between the germline ends.

Regarding this clonotype: A much larger clone differs by one base, so this may be a read error. Because it lacks the conserved phenylalanine or tryptophan at the end, this CDR3 is likely a read error. The chain carries TRBV7-6 and TRBJ2-2, with D tentatively TRBD1 or TRBD2 (6 bases each). Germline V gives CDR1 SGHVS, CDR2 FNYEAQ. The CDR3 has 16 residues. With 5 bases removed from V and 5 bases from J, the gap between germline ends came to 18 bases. CDR3 nucleotides: TGTGCCAGCAGCCATCCCATGGGGGGCGCGACCGGGGAGCTGTTTATT. Protein sequence: CASSHPMGGATGELFI.

This clonotype came up many times. The chain recombines TRBV7-8 with TRBJ2-2; the D is unclear. Germline V gene data show CDR1 as SGHVS and CDR2 as FQNEAQ. This CDR3 is 14 amino acids long. Trimming stripped 2 bases from V and 1 base from J, with 5 bases between. CDR3 protein: CASSLLENTGELFF. In DNA form, the CDR3 reads TGTGCCAGCAGCTTATTGGAGAACACCGGGGAGCTGTTTTTT. The full variable domain, completed using reference TRBV7-8 and TRBJ2-2, is GAGVSQSPRYKVAKRGQDVALRCDPISGHVSLFWYQQALGQGPEFLTYFQNEAQLDKSGLPSDRFFAERPEGSVSTLKIQRTQQEDSAVYLCASSLLENTGELFFGEGSRLTVL.

The CDR3 loop reads CASSRDTGLNTEAFF. The CDR3 region has the DNA TGCGCCAGCAGCCGAGATACGGGATTGAACACTGAAGCTTTCTTT. The chain carries TRBV4-1 and TRBJ1-1; D gene uncertain. V lost 4 bases and J 0 bases, leaving 12 bases between the germline ends. The germline V gene encodes CDR1 MGHRA and CDR2 YSYEKL. The CDR3 consists of 15 residues.

This clonotype was recorded many times. The chain combines TRBV7-9 with TRBJ2-5; D is ambiguous. CDR3 size: 13 residues. Trimming took off 7 bases at V and 5 bases at J, with 14 bases between the two ends. The germline gives CDR1 SEHNR, CDR2 FQNEAQ (reference sequence). CDR3 sequence: CASTQMTGETQYF. The CDR3 DNA reads as TGTGCCAGCACCCAAATGACCGGGGAGACCCAGTACTTC.

This clonotype was seen more than once but under ten times. The chain carries TRBV4-2 and TRBJ1-1; the D gene is possibly TRBD1 (6 bases). V was cut by 4 bases and J by 4 bases, with 19 bases left in between. Germline values: CDR1 LGHNA, CDR2 YNFKEQ. CDR3 size: 16 residues. CDR3 loop: CASSPGTGQWGTEAFF. DNA of the CDR3: TGTGCCAGCAGCCCTGGAACAGGGCAATGGGGCACTGAAGCTTTCTTT.

This clonotype occurred many times. V usage is TRBV2 and J usage is TRBJ1-2; the D gene is possibly TRBD1 (6 bases). CDR3 length equals 12 residues. Trimming stripped 6 bases from V and 3 bases from J, with 8 bases between. The germline CDR1 and CDR2 sequences are SNHLY and FYNNEI. CDR3 in amino acids: CASSRQDYGYTF. The CDR3 DNA reads TGTGCCAGCAGCAGACAGGACTATGGCTACACCTTC.

Details on this clonotype: Possible read error: a much larger clone is one base away. This sequence joins TRBV19 and TRBJ1-1; D not certain. Per germline, CDR1 LNHDA and CDR2 SQIVND (reference sequence). CDR3 length: 14 residues. The CDR3 region has the DNA TGTGTCAGTAGTCCAGTCGCGGTCGGCACTGAAGCTTTCTTT. Translated, it gives CVSSPVAVGTEAFF.

This clonotype occurred many times. The chain recombines TRBV11-3 with TRBJ2-5; 8 bases match TRBD1. CDR1 is SGHNT and CDR2 is YENEEA in the germline V gene. Trimming cost V 5 bases and J 5 bases; bases outside gene matches: 13. There are 16 residues in the CDR3. In nucleotides, the CDR3 is TGTGCCAGCAGCCCCCGGGACAGGCACTCCGGGGAGACCCAGTACTTC. Amino acid sequence: CASSPRDRHSGETQYF. Together with reference TRBV11-3 and TRBJ2-5, the CDR3 gives the full variable domain: EAGVVQSPRYKIIEKKQPVAFWCNPISGHNTLYWYLQNLGQGPELLIRYENEEAVDDSQLPKDRFSAERLKGVDSTLKIQPAELGDSAVYLCASSPRDRHSGETQYFGPGTRLLVL.

V gene TRBV4-3 combines with J gene TRBJ1-5; D uncertain. Looked up from germline, CDR1 is LGHNA and CDR2 is YSLEER. This CDR3 spans 17 amino acids. The germline V and J ends were trimmed by 0 bases and 7 bases, with 19 bases remaining between them. The CDR3 bases are TGCGCCAGCAGCCAAGATATAATTGGACTGGTCGACCAGCCCCAGCATTTT. This gives the protein CASSQDIIGLVDQPQHF.

This clonotype was seen only a few times. This chain connects TRBV20-1 to TRBJ2-3, with D perhaps given as TRBD1 or TRBD2 (5 bases each). The CDR3 extends over 16 amino acids. Trimming removed 0 bases from V and 2 bases from J, with 15 bases in between. Germline lookup yields CDR1 DFQATT and CDR2 SNEGSKA (reference sequence). DNA of the CDR3: TGCAGTGCTAGAGATCTGGGGGAGCTGGTCACAGATACGCAGTATTTT. Residues: CSARDLGELVTDTQYF.

This clonotype was counted many times. This chain uses TRBV6-1 with TRBJ1-1; D ambiguous. Per the germline V gene, CDR1 is MNHNS and CDR2 is SASEGT. With 6 bases removed from V and 1 base from J, the gap between germline ends came to 12 bases. The CDR3 spans 14 residues. CDR3: CASRRRGQNTEAFF. CDR3 nucleotides: TGTGCCAGCAGGCGAAGAGGGCAGAACACTGAAGCTTTCTTT.

The chain joins TRBV6-6 to TRBJ2-7, with a possible D match to TRBD2 (5 bases). The V gene lost 7 bases and the J gene lost 4 bases, with 17 bases spanning the gap. This CDR3 is built from 14 residues. Germline loops: CDR1 MNHNY, CDR2 SVGAGI (reference sequence). The CDR3 region has the DNA TGTGCCAGCACCCTAAGCGGAGGAGCTTACGAGCAGTACTTC. It translates to CASTLSGGAYEQYF.

There are many counts of this clonotype. The chain joins TRBV4-1 to TRBJ1-1; D is uncertain. Trimming shortened V by 0 bases and J by 4 bases, and 15 bases separated the two germline ends. Germline CDR1 and CDR2: MGHRA and YSYEKL. The CDR3 runs 16 residues. CDR3 sequence reads: CASSQEWFSVGTEAFF. In DNA form, the CDR3 reads TGCGCCAGCAGCCAAGAGTGGTTCAGTGTGGGCACTGAAGCTTTCTTT.

The J gene is TRBJ1-4, the V gene TRBV7-9; TRBD1 might be the D (6 bases). V lost 4 bases to trimming and J lost 3 bases, with 12 bases between them. The germline V gene encodes CDR1 SEHNR and CDR2 FQNEAQ (reference sequence). This CDR3 spans 15 amino acids. The CDR3 is CASSSPGHPNEKLFF. In DNA form, the CDR3 reads TGTGCCAGCAGCTCTCCGGGACATCCTAATGAAAAACTGTTTTTT.

The chain recombines TRBV4-3 with TRBJ2-5; a weak D match, TRBD1 (7 bases). Trimming removed 1 base from V and 5 bases from J, with 11 bases in between. Germline V CDR1 and CDR2: LGHNA, YSLEER. The CDR3 runs to 14 residues. For the CDR3, the DNA is TGCGCCAGCAGCCAAGCAGGGGGGAGGGAGACCCAGTACTTC. It translates to CASSQAGGRETQYF.

The chain links TRBV29-1 to TRBJ2-1; 8 bases are shared with TRBD2. CDR3 length equals 15 residues. Unmatched junction bases numbered 5, after V lost 3 bases and J lost 1 base. CDR1 and CDR2 from the germline V gene are SQVTM and ANQGSEA. Here the CDR3 reads CSVEGVAGSYNEQFF. In DNA, the CDR3 is TGCAGCGTTGAGGGGGTAGCGGGATCCTACAATGAGCAGTTCTTC.

V and J are TRBV29-1 and TRBJ2-1; 10 positions agree with TRBD1. This CDR3 comprises 15 residues. Germline V CDR1 and CDR2: SQVTM, ANQGSEA. V was pared by 4 bases and J by 6 bases, with 9 bases of the junction left unmatched. This chain's CDR3 is CSVVGRQGARNEQFF. The CDR3, as DNA: TGCAGCGTTGTAGGTCGACAGGGGGCGCGCAATGAGCAGTTCTTC.

This clonotype was detected ten times or more. The chain combines TRBV7-3 with TRBJ2-3; 8 bases match TRBD1. Looked up from germline, CDR1 is SGHTA and CDR2 is FQGTGA. This CDR3 region has 17 residues. V was clipped by 4 bases and J by 0 bases; unmatched bases: 9. DNA of the CDR3: TGTGCCAGCAGCTCTGGACAGGGCATTACTAGCACAGATACGCAGTATTTT. Its protein is CASSSGQGITSTDTQYF.

Notes on this clonotype: Since a much larger clone is just one base distant, this may be a read error. The rearrangement uses TRBV6-5 and TRBJ1-5, with D uncertain. The CDR3 spans 13 residues. The V gene lost 2 bases and the J gene lost 1 base, with 3 bases spanning the gap. Per the germline V gene, CDR1 is MNHEY and CDR2 is SVGAGI. CDR3 nucleotide sequence: TGTGCCAGCAGTTACGGCAGCAATCAGCCCCAGCATTTT. Encoded protein: CASSYGSNQPQHF.

The genes are TRBV12-3 or TRBV12-4 and TRBJ2-5; no clear D gene. The CDR3 has 13 amino acids. The ends were cut back, 4 bases at V and 5 bases at J, with 11 bases in the middle. The CDR3 DNA is TGTGCCAGCAGTTCTGCCGGTCTCGAGACCCAGTACTTC. Translating gives CASSSAGLETQYF.

This clonotype was picked up a small number of times. The rearrangement joins TRBV30 to TRBJ2-1; D call uncertain. CDR3 size: 14 residues. V dropped 4 bases and J dropped 1 base, with 11 bases sitting between them. Germline lookup yields CDR1 GTSNPN and CDR2 SVGIG (reference sequence). The chain's CDR3 is CAWTSVGSYNEQFF. As DNA, the CDR3 is TGTGCCTGGACCTCTGTGGGTTCCTACAATGAGCAGTTCTTC.

This clonotype came up many times. V usage is TRBV5-6 and J usage is TRBJ2-3, with 7 bases aligning to TRBD2. This CDR3 comprises 13 residues. V lost 2 bases, J lost 3 bases, and 0 bases stayed unmatched. Germline V gene data show CDR1 as SGHDT and CDR2 as YYEEEE. CDR3 bases: TGTGCCAGCAGCTTCGGGGGGACAGATACGCAGTATTTT. It is translated as CASSFGGTDTQYF.

Ten or more counts support this clonotype. J is TRBJ2-5 and V is TRBV20-1; 11 nucleotides align to TRBD2. The CDR3 loop spans 17 amino acids. Germline assignment: CDR1 DFQATT and CDR2 SNEGSKA (reference sequence). Trimming took 0 bases from V and 4 from J; bases not matched to a gene: 10. The DNA for the CDR3 is TGCAGTGCTAGAGACATACTAGCGGGAGTGATAACAGAGACCCAGTACTTC. Translated, it gives CSARDILAGVITETQYF.